This is a list of T cell receptor beta chains from one sample in a study of graft-versus-host responses after intestinal transplantation. These TCRs are of unknown antigen specificity. The data were produced by immunoSEQ multiplex PCR, yet TCRdb's version contains in-frame clones alone and is incomplete. The profile shows about 96,000 clones, roughly 89% of them singletons. Sequenced here: unstimulated CD4+ T cells sorted from spleen or lymph node cells, sampled before intestinal transplant. Receptors originate from a human donor who received an intestinal transplant. CDR3s include the opening cysteine and the closing phenylalanine or tryptophan. A D gene is named only where the DNA matches it firmly. Not every row has a clone size; where given, it reads once, few, many or a size class.

J gene: TRBJ1-2
clone size: -
D gene: -
V gene: TRBV5-1
CDR3 DNA: TGCGCCAGCAGCTTGGGGTCGGGGTACGATGGCTACACCTTC
CDR3 protein: CASSLGSGYDGYTF

J gene: TRBJ2-7
clone size: -
D gene: TRBD2
V gene: TRBV29-1
CDR3 DNA: TGCAGCGCCGCCCGGGACCTTACTAGCGGGCCGTCCTACGAGCAGTACTTC
CDR3 protein: CSAARDLTSGPSYEQYF

J gene: TRBJ1-2
clone size: -
D gene: -
V gene: TRBV5-1
CDR3 DNA: TGCGCCAGCAGCTTGGACGGTGCCATTGACTATGGCTACACCTTC
CDR3 protein: CASSLDGAIDYGYTF

J gene: TRBJ1-4
clone size: -
D gene: -
V gene: TRBV6-6
CDR3 DNA: TGTGCCAGCAGTTACTCGCGGGGCGGGAGTAATGAAAAACTGTTTTTT
CDR3 protein: CASSYSRGGSNEKLFF

J gene: TRBJ2-7
clone size: -
D gene: -
V gene: TRBV28
CDR3 DNA: TGTGCCAGCCTCGCCGCGGACGTTCCCTACGAGCAGTACTTC
CDR3 protein: CASLAADVPYEQYF

J gene: TRBJ1-5
clone size: once
D gene: -
V gene: TRBV5-1
CDR3 DNA: TGCGCCAGCAGAATGGGGGTAGATCAGCCCCAGCATTTT
CDR3 protein: CASRMGVDQPQHF

J gene: TRBJ1-1
clone size: -
D gene: -
V gene: TRBV2
CDR3 DNA: TGTGCCAGCAGTGATCCCCACCTAGAAGCTTTCTTT
CDR3 protein: CASSDPHLEAFF

J gene: TRBJ1-1
clone size: -
D gene: -
V gene: TRBV6-5
CDR3 DNA: TGTGCCAGCAGTGCCGGTGGCACAATAAACACTGAAGCTTTCTTT
CDR3 protein: CASSAGGTINTEAFF

J gene: TRBJ2-5
clone size: -
D gene: -
V gene: TRBV18
CDR3 DNA: TGTGCCAGCTCACCGGCGGGGTGGGAGACCCAGTACTTC
CDR3 protein: CASSPAGWETQYF

J gene: TRBJ2-5
clone size: -
D gene: -
V gene: TRBV5-1
CDR3 DNA: TGCGCCAGCAGCTTGGGACCCCTCGAACGGGCCCAGTACTTC
CDR3 protein: CASSLGPLERAQYF

J gene: TRBJ2-5
clone size: -
D gene: -
V gene: TRBV5-1
CDR3 DNA: TGCGCCAGCAGCTTGGGGATTCAAGAGACCCAGTACTTC
CDR3 protein: CASSLGIQETQYF

J gene: TRBJ2-2
clone size: -
D gene: -
V gene: TRBV28
CDR3 DNA: TGTGCCAGCAGGGCAACAGCTAACACCGGGGAGCTGTTTTTT
CDR3 protein: CASRATANTGELFF

J gene: TRBJ1-2
clone size: -
D gene: TRBD1
V gene: TRBV5-6
CDR3 DNA: TGTGCCAGCAGCCTGAAATCGACAGGGCAATATGGCTACACCTTC
CDR3 protein: CASSLKSTGQYGYTF

J gene: TRBJ2-2
clone size: -
D gene: TRBD2
V gene: TRBV4-1
CDR3 DNA: TGCGCCAGCAGCCAAGAAGGCGGGAGACCCATCGGGGAGCTGTTTTTT
CDR3 protein: CASSQEGGRPIGELFF

J gene: TRBJ1-1
clone size: -
D gene: TRBD1
V gene: TRBV5-8
CDR3 DNA: TGTGCCAGCAGCTTTGCGATCGGACAGGGGAACACTGAAGCTTTCTTT
CDR3 protein: CASSFAIGQGNTEAFF

J gene: TRBJ2-6
clone size: -
D gene: -
V gene: TRBV5-4
CDR3 DNA: TGTGCCAGCAGCTTGGAGGTGACTGGGGCCAACGTCCTGACTTTC
CDR3 protein: CASSLEVTGANVLTF

J gene: TRBJ1-2
clone size: -
D gene: TRBD1
V gene: TRBV5-1
CDR3 DNA: TGCGCCAGCAGCCTCGCATCCGGGACAGGGGACTATGGCTACACCTTC
CDR3 protein: CASSLASGTGDYGYTF

J gene: TRBJ2-1
clone size: -
D gene: TRBD2
V gene: TRBV9
CDR3 DNA: TGTGCCAGCAGCGTTGGCATTTTACGCCCAGGGGCGGGAGGTGGAAATGAGCAGTTCTTC
CDR3 protein: CASSVGILRPGAGGGNEQFF

J gene: TRBJ1-2
clone size: -
D gene: -
V gene: TRBV28
CDR3 DNA: TGTGCCAGCAAAGGGACACAGGGAGTCTATGGCTACACCTTC
CDR3 protein: CASKGTQGVYGYTF

J gene: TRBJ2-2
clone size: -
D gene: -
V gene: TRBV2
CDR3 DNA: TGTGCCAGCAGTGAACGATGGGGGAACACCGGGGAGCTGTTTTTT
CDR3 protein: CASSERWGNTGELFF

J gene: TRBJ1-3
clone size: -
D gene: -
V gene: TRBV28
CDR3 DNA: TGTGCCAGCAGTTTGGCAGGGGTCTCTGGAAACACCATATATTTT
CDR3 protein: CASSLAGVSGNTIYF

J gene: TRBJ1-2
clone size: -
D gene: -
V gene: TRBV19
CDR3 DNA: TGTGCCAGTAGTATCTCCGTGGGCACGCCGACTAACTATGGCTACACCTTC
CDR3 protein: CASSISVGTPTNYGYTF

J gene: TRBJ1-2
clone size: -
D gene: TRBD1
V gene: TRBV19
CDR3 DNA: TGTGCCAGTAGTGTTCCGGGACAGGGGCCACGTGGCGATGGCTACACCTTC
CDR3 protein: CASSVPGQGPRGDGYTF

J gene: TRBJ2-1
clone size: -
D gene: TRBD1
V gene: TRBV18
CDR3 DNA: TGTGCCACCCTGGGTTACAGGGGGAATGAGCAGTTCTTC
CDR3 protein: CATLGYRGNEQFF

J gene: TRBJ2-3
clone size: -
D gene: TRBD2
V gene: TRBV7-3
CDR3 DNA: TGTGCCAGCAGCTTAAACCCAGCGGGAGGGCCGCATACGCAGTATTTT
CDR3 protein: CASSLNPAGGPHTQYF

J gene: TRBJ1-1
clone size: few
D gene: TRBD1
V gene: TRBV19
CDR3 DNA: TGTGCCAGTAGTATCGGGACAGGGGGATCGGGCACTGAAGCTTTCTTT
CDR3 protein: CASSIGTGGSGTEAFF

J gene: TRBJ1-5
clone size: -
D gene: -
V gene: TRBV7-2
CDR3 DNA: TGTGCCAGCAGTCAGGCGGGGGCGCAAAATCAGCCCCAGCATTTT
CDR3 protein: CASSQAGAQNQPQHF

J gene: TRBJ2-2
clone size: -
D gene: TRBD2
V gene: TRBV6-5
CDR3 DNA: TGTGCCAGCAGTGCTAGCGGGAAGAACACCGGGGAGCTGTTTTTT
CDR3 protein: CASSASGKNTGELFF

J gene: TRBJ1-6
clone size: -
D gene: -
V gene: TRBV27
CDR3 DNA: TGTGCCAGCAGGGGTAACCATAATTCACCCCTCCACTTT
CDR3 protein: CASRGNHNSPLHF

J gene: TRBJ2-1
clone size: -
D gene: TRBD2
V gene: TRBV15
CDR3 DNA: TGTGCCACCAGCAGAGATTCAGGCTCCAGCGGGAGATTCAATGAGCAGTTCTTC
CDR3 protein: CATSRDSGSSGRFNEQFF

J gene: TRBJ2-6
clone size: once
D gene: TRBD2
V gene: TRBV6-1
CDR3 DNA: TGTGCCAGCAGTGAAAGACTAGCGGGAAATATAGCTGGGGCCAACGTCCTGACTTTC
CDR3 protein: CASSERLAGNIAGANVLTF

J gene: TRBJ2-7
clone size: -
D gene: TRBD1
V gene: TRBV6-5
CDR3 DNA: TGTGCCAGCAGTTACAGGGACAGGGACGGCGAGCAGTACTTC
CDR3 protein: CASSYRDRDGEQYF

J gene: TRBJ2-3
clone size: -
D gene: -
V gene: TRBV29-1
CDR3 DNA: TGCAGCGTTGGGGTGGATATCACAAATACGCAGTATTTT
CDR3 protein: CSVGVDITNTQYF

J gene: TRBJ2-5
clone size: -
D gene: TRBD1
V gene: TRBV19
CDR3 DNA: TGTGCCAGTAGTATCTCGGGACAGGGTATTTGGGAGACCCAGTACTTC
CDR3 protein: CASSISGQGIWETQYF

J gene: TRBJ2-5
clone size: -
D gene: -
V gene: TRBV5-1
CDR3 DNA: TGCGCCAGCAGCCGCGGCGAGGGGCAGAAGACCCAGTACTTC
CDR3 protein: CASSRGEGQKTQYF

J gene: TRBJ2-1
clone size: -
D gene: TRBD2
V gene: TRBV11-3
CDR3 DNA: TGTGCCAGCAGCTTAGAACTAGCGGGCTACAATGAGCAGTTCTTC
CDR3 protein: CASSLELAGYNEQFF

J gene: TRBJ1-2
clone size: -
D gene: TRBD1
V gene: TRBV5-6
CDR3 DNA: TGTGCCAGCAGCTTGTCGGGCCAGACAGGGCCCTATGGCTACACCTTC
CDR3 protein: CASSLSGQTGPYGYTF

J gene: TRBJ2-5
clone size: once
D gene: -
V gene: TRBV5-1
CDR3 DNA: TGCGCCAGCAGCCGTTCCGTAGAGACCCAGTACTTC
CDR3 protein: CASSRSVETQYF

J gene: TRBJ2-4
clone size: -
D gene: -
V gene: TRBV29-1
CDR3 DNA: TGCAGCGTCGGGACAAGCAAAAACATTCAGTACTTC
CDR3 protein: CSVGTSKNIQYF

J gene: TRBJ1-3
clone size: -
D gene: -
V gene: TRBV29-1
CDR3 DNA: TGCAGCACCGAGCGGCAGCAGGACTCTGGAAACACCATATATTTT
CDR3 protein: CSTERQQDSGNTIYF

J gene: TRBJ1-1
clone size: -
D gene: -
V gene: TRBV6-5
CDR3 DNA: TGTGCCAGCAAGGGTCAGGGCGCAAACACTGAAGCTTTCTTT
CDR3 protein: CASKGQGANTEAFF